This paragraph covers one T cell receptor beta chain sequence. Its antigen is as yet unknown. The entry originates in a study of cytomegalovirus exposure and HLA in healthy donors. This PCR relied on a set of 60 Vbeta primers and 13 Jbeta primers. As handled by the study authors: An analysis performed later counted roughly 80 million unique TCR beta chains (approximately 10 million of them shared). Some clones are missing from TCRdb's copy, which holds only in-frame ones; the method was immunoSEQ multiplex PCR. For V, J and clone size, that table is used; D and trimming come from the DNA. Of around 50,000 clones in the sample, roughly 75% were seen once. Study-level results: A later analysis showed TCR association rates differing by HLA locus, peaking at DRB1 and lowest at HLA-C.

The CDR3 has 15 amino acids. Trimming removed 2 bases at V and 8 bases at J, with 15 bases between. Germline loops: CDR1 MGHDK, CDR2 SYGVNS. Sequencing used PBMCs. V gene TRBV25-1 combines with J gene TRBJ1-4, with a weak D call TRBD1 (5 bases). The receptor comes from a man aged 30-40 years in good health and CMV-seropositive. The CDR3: CASSEEGVVWEKLFF. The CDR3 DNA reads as TGTGCCAGCAGTGAAGAAGGGGTTGTTTGGGAAAAACTGTTTTTT.